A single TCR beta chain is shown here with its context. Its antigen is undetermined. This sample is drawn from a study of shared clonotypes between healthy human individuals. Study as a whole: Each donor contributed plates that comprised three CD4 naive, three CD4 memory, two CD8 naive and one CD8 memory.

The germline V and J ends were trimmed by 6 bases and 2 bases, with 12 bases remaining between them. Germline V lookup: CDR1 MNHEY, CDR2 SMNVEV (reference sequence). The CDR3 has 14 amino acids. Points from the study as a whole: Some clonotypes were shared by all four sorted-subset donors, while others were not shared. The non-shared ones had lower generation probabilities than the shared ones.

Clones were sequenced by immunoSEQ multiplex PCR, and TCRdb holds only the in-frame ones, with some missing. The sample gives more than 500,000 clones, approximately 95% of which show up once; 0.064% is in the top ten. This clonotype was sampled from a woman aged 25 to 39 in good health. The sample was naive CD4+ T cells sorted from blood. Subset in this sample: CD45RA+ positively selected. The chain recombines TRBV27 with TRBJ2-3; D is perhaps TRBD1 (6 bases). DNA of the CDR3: TGTGCCAGCAGCCTCCGGGACACCACAGATACGCAGTATTTT. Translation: CASSLRDTTDTQYF.